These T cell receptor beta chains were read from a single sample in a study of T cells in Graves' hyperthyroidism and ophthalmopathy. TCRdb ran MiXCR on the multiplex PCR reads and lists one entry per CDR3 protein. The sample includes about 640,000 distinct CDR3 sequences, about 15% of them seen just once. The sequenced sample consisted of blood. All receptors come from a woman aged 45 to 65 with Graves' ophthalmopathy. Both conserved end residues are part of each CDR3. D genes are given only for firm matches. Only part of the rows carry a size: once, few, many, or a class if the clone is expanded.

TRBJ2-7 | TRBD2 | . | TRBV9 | TGTGCCAGCAGCCGGAGTGGCGGCGGGAGCTACGAGCAGTACTTC | CASSRSGGGSYEQYF
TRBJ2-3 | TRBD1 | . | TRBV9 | TGTGCCAGCAGCGCCGGGACAGGGGCGACAGATACGCAGTATTTT | CASSAGTGATDTQYF
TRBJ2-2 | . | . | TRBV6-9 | TGTGCCAGCAGTTTTCGAGGGATCGGGACCGGGGAGCTGTTTTTT | CASSFRGIGTGELFF
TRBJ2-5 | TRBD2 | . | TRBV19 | TGTGCCAGTAGCACTAGCGGGACTTTAGAGACCCAGTACTTC | CASSTSGTLETQYF
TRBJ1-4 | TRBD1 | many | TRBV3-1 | TGTGCCAGCAGTCCAACAGGGGGGAGTGAAAAACTGTTTTTT | CASSPTGGSEKLFF
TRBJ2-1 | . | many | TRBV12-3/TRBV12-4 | TGTGCCAGCAGTCGGACACCACCAAGCTCCTACAATGAGCAGTTCTTC | CASSRTPPSSYNEQFF
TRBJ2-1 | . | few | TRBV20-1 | TGCAGTGCTAGAGACAGGGCCCACTACAATGAGCAGTTCTTC | CSARDRAHYNEQFF
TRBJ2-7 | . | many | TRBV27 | TGTGCCAGCAGCTTAAATAGTCAGGGGATATCCTACGAGCAGTACTTC | CASSLNSQGISYEQYF
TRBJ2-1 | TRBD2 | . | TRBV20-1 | TGCAGTGCTACCAATAGCGGGAGTGGTAATGAGCAGTTCTTC | CSATNSGSGNEQFF
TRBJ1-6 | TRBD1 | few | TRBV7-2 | TGTGCCAGCAGCTCGGGACAGGATCTCTCACCCCTCCACTTT | CASSSGQDLSPLHF
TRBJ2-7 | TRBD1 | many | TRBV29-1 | TGCAGCGCCACCCCCGGGACAGGGAAATTTTACGAGCAGTACTTC | CSATPGTGKFYEQYF
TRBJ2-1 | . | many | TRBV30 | TGTGCCTGGATACCGCTGACGGGCTCCTACAATGAGCAGTTCTTC | CAWIPLTGSYNEQFF
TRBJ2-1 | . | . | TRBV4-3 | TGCGCCAGCAGCCAGGGAGGGGGGGCCTCCTACAATGAGCAGTTCTTC | CASSQGGGASYNEQFF
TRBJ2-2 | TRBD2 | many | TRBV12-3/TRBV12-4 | TGTGCCAGCAGTTTTTGGACTAGCGGGAGGGTCACCGGGGAGCTGTTTTTT | CASSFWTSGRVTGELFF
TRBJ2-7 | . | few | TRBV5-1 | TGCGCCAGCAGTTTAAGCCCAAGGAGCTACGAGCAGTACTTC | CASSLSPRSYEQYF
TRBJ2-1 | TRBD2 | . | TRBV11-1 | TGTGCCAGCAGCTTACCTAAGACTAGCGGGCTACAGAGCTCCTACAATGAGCAGTTCTTC | CASSLPKTSGLQSSYNEQFF
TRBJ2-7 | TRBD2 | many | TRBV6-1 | TGTGCCAGCAGCTATAGCGGGATCTCTTCCTACGAGCAGTACTTC | CASSYSGISSYEQYF
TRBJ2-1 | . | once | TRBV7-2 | TGTGCCAGCACCGCCTGGGGGGCGGGGAATGAGCAGTTCTTC | CASTAWGAGNEQFF
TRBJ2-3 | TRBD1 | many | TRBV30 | TGTGCCTGCCAATCCGGGACAGAAACAGATACGCAGTATTTT | CACQSGTETDTQYF
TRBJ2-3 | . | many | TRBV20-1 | TGCAGTGCCAATGAGCTAGATACGCAGTATTTT | CSANELDTQYF
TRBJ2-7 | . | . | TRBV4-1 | TGCGCCAGCAGCCAAGGACATATAGTCCCCTCCTACGAGCAGTACTTC | CASSQGHIVPSYEQYF
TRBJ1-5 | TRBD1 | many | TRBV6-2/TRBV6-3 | TGTGCCAGCAGTCCATTGGGACAGGGGGCCTTGCCCCAGCATTTT | CASSPLGQGALPQHF
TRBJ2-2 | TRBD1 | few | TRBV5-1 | TGCGCCAGCAGCCCAAGGGACAGGGGGAACACCGGGGAGCTGTTTTTT | CASSPRDRGNTGELFF
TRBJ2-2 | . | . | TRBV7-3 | TGTGCCAGCAGCCACAGGGGGGGTACCGGGGAGCTGTTTTTT | CASSHRGGTGELFF
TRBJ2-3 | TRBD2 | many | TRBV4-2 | TGTGCCAGCAGCCAAGAGACCAGCGGGAGGGCAGATACGCAGTATTTT | CASSQETSGRADTQYF
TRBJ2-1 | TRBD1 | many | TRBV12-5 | TGTGCTAGTGGTTTGGCCCCGACAGGGGTGAATGAGCAGTTCTTC | CASGLAPTGVNEQFF
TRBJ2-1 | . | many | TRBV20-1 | TGCAGTGCTTCCCGAGGGGGACCCCTCCGGGGTAGTGAGCAGTTCTTC | CSASRGGPLRGSEQFF
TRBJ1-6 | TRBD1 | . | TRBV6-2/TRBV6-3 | TGTGCCAGCAGAAGGACAGGGGAACCCTATAATTCACCCCTCCACTTT | CASRRTGEPYNSPLHF
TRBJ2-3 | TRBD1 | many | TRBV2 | TGTGCCAGCAGGATGGACAGGGGCACAGATACGCAGTATTTT | CASRMDRGTDTQYF
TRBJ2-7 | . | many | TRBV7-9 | TGTGCCAGCAGCCCGCGGGACAAAAACTACGAGCAGTACTTC | CASSPRDKNYEQYF
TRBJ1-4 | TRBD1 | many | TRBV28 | TGTGCCAGCAGCAGTGGACAGGGGGCTAATGAAAAACTGTTTTTT | CASSSGQGANEKLFF
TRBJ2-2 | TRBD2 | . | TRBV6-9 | TGTGCCAGCAGTTCTCTAGCGGGAGGTATGAACACCGGGGAGCTGTTTTTT | CASSSLAGGMNTGELFF
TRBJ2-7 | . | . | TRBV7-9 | TGTGCCAGCAGCCTCCCCACAGGGAGCTCCTACGAGCAGTACTTC | CASSLPTGSSYEQYF
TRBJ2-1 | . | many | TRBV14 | TGTGCCAGCAGCCCTTGGCGGGTATACAATGAGCAGTTCTTC | CASSPWRVYNEQFF
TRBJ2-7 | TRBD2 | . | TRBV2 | TGTGCCAGCAATGATGGGGTAGCGGGGGGCTACGAGCAGTACTTC | CASNDGVAGGYEQYF
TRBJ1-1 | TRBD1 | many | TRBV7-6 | TGTGCCAGCAGCCCCCCGCAGGGGGAAACGAACACTGAAGCTTTCTTT | CASSPPQGETNTEAFF
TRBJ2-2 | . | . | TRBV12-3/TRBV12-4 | TGTGCCAGCAGAGAAACCGCGAACACCGGGGAGCTGTTTTTT | CASRETANTGELFF
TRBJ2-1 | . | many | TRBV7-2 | TGTGCCAGCAGTTACAGGACAGCCAAGCGGGAGCAGTTCTTC | CASSYRTAKREQFF
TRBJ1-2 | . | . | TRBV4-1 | TGCGCCAGCAGCCAAGAGGGCTGGGGCTACACCTTC | CASSQEGWGYTF
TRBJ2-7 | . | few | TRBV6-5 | TGTGCCAGCAGTTATTCGACAGAGTTTTCCTACGAGCAGTACTTC | CASSYSTEFSYEQYF
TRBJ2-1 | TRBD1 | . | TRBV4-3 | TGCGCCAGCAGCCAAGGAATCGGGACAGGGTCTAATTCTGAGCAGTTCTTC | CASSQGIGTGSNSEQFF
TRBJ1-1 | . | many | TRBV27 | TGTGCCAGCAATCTTAAAGGAATGAACACTGAAGCTTTCTTT | CASNLKGMNTEAFF